This T cell receptor (beta chain) was captured by sequencing in a study of blood T cells in healthy people across ages. Whole-study results and caveats: For the donors, CMV status was unknown and possibly confounded expanded clonotype changes.

A remark on this clonotype: Antigen: not known.

Per sample, no less than 5 micrograms of total RNA were extracted. PCR was performed a second time for roughly 6 to 12 cycles using a sample-barcoded 5' primer and a J-beta primer mix. Every sample gave at least 3 million paired-end reads containing CDR3. Each CDR3 protein is one row after TCRdb ran MiXCR on the 5' RACE reads. This repertoire shows 550,000 to 800,000 distinct CDR3 sequences, about 30% found once; its top ten account for 15%. Germline CDR1 reads MNHEY; CDR2 reads SVGAGI. This CDR3 comprises 13 residues. Between the trimmed V and J ends, which lost 2 bases and 7 bases, there was a span of 6 bases.

The sequence was collected from a woman aged 80 or older in good health. The rearrangement joins TRBV6-5 to TRBJ1-6; D gene unclear. Input material: blood. The CDR3 here is CASSYRKNSPLHF. The CDR3 DNA reads as TGTGCCAGCAGTTACAGAAAAAATTCACCCCTCCACTTT.